These 25 T cell receptor beta chains came from one sample sequenced in a study of blood T cell repertoires in COVID-19. Here immunoSEQ multiplex PCR was the method, and the copy in TCRdb shows in-frame clones only, minus some. The data contain 55,000 to 80,000 clones, about four fifths of them seen just once; the ten biggest clones take up under 8%. The sample was peripheral blood. The source is a human donor in a cohort sampled during active COVID-19.

This rearrangement joins TRBV5-1 to TRBJ2-3; TRBD2 agrees at 11 bases. Germline V CDR1 and CDR2: SGHRS, YFSETQ. V dropped 4 bases and J dropped 3; count of bases not matched to a gene: 7. CDR3 size: 16 residues. The CDR3 nucleotides are TGCGCCAGCAGCAATATTAGACTAGCGGGAACAGATACGCAGTATTTT. It codes for CASSNIRLAGTDTQYF. Looking up the rest from reference TRBV5-1 and TRBJ2-3 gives the full variable domain: KAGVTQTPRYLIKTRGQQVTLSCSPISGHRSVSWYQQTPGQGLQFLFEYFSETQRNKGNFPGRFSGRQFSNSRSEMNVSTLELGDSALYLCASSNIRLAGTDTQYFGPGTRLTVL.

This clone was counted only a few times. The chain recombines TRBV4-1 with TRBJ1-1; a possible D gene is TRBD1 (6 bases). CDR1 is MGHRA and CDR2 is YSYEKL in the germline V gene. The germline V and J ends were trimmed by 0 bases and 8 bases, with 13 bases remaining between them. The CDR3 runs to 14 residues. The CDR3 coding sequence is TGCGCCAGCAGCCAAGAAGTGGGACACGGAGAAGCTTTCTTT. This translates into CASSQEVGHGEAFF.

The rearrangement links TRBV29-1 to TRBJ1-1; D possibly corresponds to TRBD1 (5 bases). Germline lookup yields CDR1 SQVTM and CDR2 ANQGSEA. V was pared by 5 bases and J by 0 bases, with 13 bases between. This CDR3 comprises 14 residues. In DNA form, the CDR3 reads TGCAGCGTTAGGCAGGGTACCCTGAACACTGAAGCTTTCTTT. It specifies CSVRQGTLNTEAFF.

The DNA of the CDR3 is TGCGCCAGCAGCTCCCAGGGGGCCGACACCGGGGAGCTGTTTTTT. Translating gives CASSSQGADTGELFF. The J gene is TRBJ2-2, the V gene TRBV5-1; 8 bases align to TRBD1. Germline V gene data show CDR1 as SGHRS and CDR2 as YFSETQ. CDR3 size: 15 residues. V lost 3 bases, J lost 3 bases, and 4 bases stayed unmatched.

The gene calls are TRBV9 and TRBJ1-2; D might be TRBD1 (6 bases). The CDR3 spans 13 residues. Trimming stripped 10 bases from V and 8 bases from J, with 21 bases between. The V gene's germline CDR1 is SGDLS and CDR2 YYNGEE. The DNA for the CDR3 is TGTGCCCGCCGCCCCGGGGGGGCGGGGGGCTACACCTTC. It codes for CARRPGGAGGYTF.

This clone appeared a few times. The gene calls are TRBV12-5 and TRBJ2-5, with TRBD1 matching over 8 bases. Per the germline V gene, CDR1 is LGHNT and CDR2 is FRNRAP. The CDR3 is made up of 15 amino acids. The V segment lost 1 base and the J segment 0 bases; nucleotides outside the gene matches: 1. CDR3 protein: CASGLGTGYQETQYF. In DNA form, the CDR3 reads TGTGCTAGTGGTTTGGGGACAGGGTACCAAGAGACCCAGTACTTC.

The chain combines TRBV7-2 with TRBJ1-4; D gene unclear. The length of the CDR3 is 12 residues. V was shortened by 3 bases and J by 4 bases, with 3 bases between the two germline ends. Per the germline V gene, CDR1 is SGHTA and CDR2 is FQGNSA. CDR3 region: CASSFFNEKLFF. In DNA, the CDR3 is TGTGCCAGCAGCTTCTTTAATGAAAAACTGTTTTTT.

This CDR3 is CATSEGAYEQYF. In DNA, the CDR3 is TGTGCCACCAGCGAGGGGGCCTACGAGCAGTACTTC. The chain uses TRBV15 and TRBJ2-7; weak D call: TRBD1 (6 bases). Germline V gene data show CDR1 as LNHNV and CDR2 as YYDKDF (reference sequence). The germline V and J ends were trimmed by 5 bases and 2 bases, with 7 bases remaining between them. This CDR3 is built from 12 residues.

The chain carries TRBV9 and TRBJ1-2; the D gene is possibly TRBD1 (5 bases). Germline loops: CDR1 SGDLS, CDR2 YYNGEE. The V and J ends lost 4 bases and 2 bases respectively, with 15 bases between them. This CDR3 spans 15 amino acids. The CDR3 region is CASSPRVTDNYGYTF. CDR3 nucleotides: TGTGCCAGCAGCCCACGAGTGACAGACAACTATGGCTACACCTTC.

The rearrangement uses TRBV10-3 and TRBJ1-1, with TRBD1 as a possible D gene (6 bases). This CDR3 has 14 amino acids. V lost 4 bases to trimming and J lost 0 bases, with 9 bases between them. Per the germline V gene, CDR1 is ENHRY and CDR2 is SYGVKD. In DNA, the CDR3 is TGTGCCATCAGTGGGGACATCATGAACACTGAAGCTTTCTTT. Translation gives CAISGDIMNTEAFF.

This clone appeared a few times. V usage is TRBV9 and J usage is TRBJ2-1, with D unclear. The CDR3 length is 13 residues. The germline gives CDR1 SGDLS, CDR2 YYNGEE. Trimming left V 0 bases short and J 6 bases short, with 7 bases between. CDR3 loop: CASSVGTVNEQFF. Here the CDR3 DNA reads TGTGCCAGCAGCGTAGGAACAGTCAATGAGCAGTTCTTC.

This chain uses TRBV25-1 with TRBJ1-2; 9 nucleotides match TRBD1. V shed 5 bases, J shed 7 bases, and the junction held 8 bases outside the gene matches. The CDR3 has 14 residues. From germline, CDR1 is MGHDK and CDR2 SYGVNS. The CDR3 sequence: CASSPRDREVGYTF. The CDR3 DNA reads TGTGCCAGCAGTCCCCGGGACAGGGAGGTTGGCTACACCTTC.

The J gene is TRBJ2-3, the V gene TRBV10-1; D unclear. Trimming left V 6 bases short and J 6 bases short, with 13 bases between. This CDR3 is 13 amino acids long. Per the germline V gene, CDR1 is WNHNN and CDR2 is SYGVQD (reference sequence). CDR3 sequence (DNA): TGCGCCAGCAGAGAAACTCCCTTGGATACGCAGTATTTT. This sequence encodes CASRETPLDTQYF.

The genes are TRBV18 and TRBJ2-1; 9 bases agree with TRBD2. Per germline, CDR1 KGHSH and CDR2 LQKENI. The V and J ends lost 1 base and 7 bases, in that order; junction bases with no gene match: 5. The CDR3 length is 15 residues. CDR3 protein: CASSPRPSGVNEQFF. The CDR3 bases are TGTGCCAGCTCACCACGGCCTAGCGGGGTGAATGAGCAGTTCTTC.

The table lists this clone with a few counts. One junction end does not reproduce the germline sequence, and a read error may be involved. The genes are TRBV6-6 and TRBJ1-2, with TRBD1 matching over 9 bases. CDR1 and CDR2 from the germline V gene are MNHNY and SVGAGI (reference sequence). CDR3 size: 12 residues. The CDR3 coding sequence is TGTGCCAGCAGTTACGTGGGACAGGGAGGGGTCTTC. Translation: CASSYVGQGGVF.

The chain joins TRBV5-1 to TRBJ2-7; 8 bases match TRBD2. The CDR3 contains 14 residues. V was pared by 3 bases and J by 5 bases, with 7 bases of the junction left unmatched. The germline gives CDR1 SGHRS, CDR2 YFSETQ. The CDR3 nucleotides are TGCGCCAGCAGCTGGAGCGGGAGCGGAGACGAGCAGTACTTC. Translating gives CASSWSGSGDEQYF.

The CDR3: CASSAGTANSYEQYF. CDR3 DNA: TGTGCCAGCAGCGCTGGGACAGCCAACTCCTACGAGCAGTACTTC. V usage is TRBV6-5 and J usage is TRBJ2-7; 7 bases are shared with TRBD1. The V gene end was trimmed by 6 bases and the J gene end by 0 bases; junction bases not matched to a gene: 8. Germline V gene sequence: CDR1 MNHEY, CDR2 SVGAGI. The CDR3 consists of 15 residues.

V and J are TRBV6-1 and TRBJ2-7; a weak D match, TRBD2 (5 bases). Trimming took off 1 base at V and 2 bases at J, with 12 bases between the two ends. In germline, CDR1 is MNHNS, CDR2 SASEGT. The CDR3 consists of 15 residues. Here the CDR3 reads CASSEDGLRTYEQYF. For the CDR3, the DNA is TGTGCCAGCAGTGAAGACGGACTGAGGACCTACGAGCAGTACTTC.

The genes are TRBV19 and TRBJ2-2; a possible D gene is TRBD1 (6 bases). V lost 10 bases and J 3 bases, leaving 15 bases between the germline ends. The CDR3 has 14 residues. The V gene's germline CDR1 is LNHDA and CDR2 SQIVND (reference sequence). For the CDR3, the DNA is TGTGCCACCCATCGAGGGGGTGACACCGGGGAGCTGTTTTTT. It is translated as CATHRGGDTGELFF.

The rearrangement joins TRBV28 to TRBJ2-1; 13 bases agree with TRBD2. The J segment lost 1 base and the V segment lost 5 bases, leaving 20 bases of the junction unmatched. The V gene's germline CDR1 is MDHEN and CDR2 SYDVKM. CDR3 length equals 22 residues. The CDR3 reads CASSRNSGEGLAGYLSYNEQFF. The CDR3 bases are TGTGCCAGCAGTCGAAATTCGGGCGAGGGACTAGCGGGATATTTGTCCTACAATGAGCAGTTCTTC.

The rearrangement uses TRBV5-4 and TRBJ1-1; TRBD1 aligns across 10 bases. The CDR3 has 16 residues. Germline trimming cut 4 bases from V and 2 bases from J; bases unmatched to any gene: 8. In germline, CDR1 is SGHNT, CDR2 YYREEE (reference sequence). DNA for the CDR3: TGTGCCAGCAGCCCGGGGGGGGACAGGGGTAACACTGAAGCTTTCTTT. Amino acids: CASSPGGDRGNTEAFF.

This sequence joins TRBV7-8 and TRBJ2-1; D perhaps matches TRBD2 (6 bases). Germline CDR1 SGHVS, CDR2 FQNEAQ. The CDR3 is made up of 14 amino acids. Trimming removed 4 bases from V and 3 bases from J, with 10 bases in between. The CDR3 reads CASSSAGSYNEQFF. The DNA for the CDR3 is TGTGCCAGCAGCTCCGCCGGGAGCTACAATGAGCAGTTCTTC.

The rearrangement joins TRBV29-1 to TRBJ2-1; 8 bases are a match to TRBD2. The CDR3 is 15 amino acids. CDR1 and CDR2 from the germline V gene are SQVTM and ANQGSEA. Losses at the gene ends were 6 bases for V and 1 base for J; bases not matched to a gene: 8. The CDR3, as DNA: TGCAGCGTCGGCCCGGGACTAGGGTCCTACAATGAGCAGTTCTTC. Amino acid sequence: CSVGPGLGSYNEQFF.

This clone came up a few times. The chain combines TRBV2 with TRBJ2-7; D unclear. The V and J ends lost 4 bases and 3 bases respectively, with 4 bases between them. The germline V gene has CDR1 SNHLY and CDR2 FYNNEI. The CDR3 contains 11 residues. The CDR3 nucleotides are TGTGCCAGCAGTGCAGTCTACGAGCAGTACTTC. Translation: CASSAVYEQYF.

The J gene is TRBJ1-2, the V gene TRBV9; unclear D gene. Deletions cut 0 bases from V and 2 bases from J, with 17 bases between. The CDR3 runs to 17 residues. CDR1 is SGDLS, CDR2 YYNGEE, per germline. CDR3 protein: CASSVDPMRGANYGYTF. The CDR3, as DNA: TGTGCCAGCAGCGTAGACCCCATGCGGGGAGCGAACTATGGCTACACCTTC. Based on the CDR3 plus reference TRBV9 and TRBJ1-2, the full variable domain is DSGVTQTPKHLITATGQRVTLRCSPRSGDLSVYWYQQSLDQGLQFLIQYYNGEERAKGNILERFSAQQFPDLHSELNLSSLELGDSALYFCASSVDPMRGANYGYTFGSGTRLTVV.